A selection of T cell receptor beta chains follows, all from one sample in a study of blood T cell repertoires in COVID-19. Only in-frame clones appear in the TCRdb table, and some are missing; sequencing was by immunoSEQ multiplex PCR. The sample lists fewer than 300,000 clones; approximately 86% were seen once. Sequences were obtained from peripheral blood. These receptors originate from a man aged 35 to 55 who had recovered from COVID-19. The CDR3 runs from the conserved cysteine through the conserved F or W. The order of the fields is CDR3 protein, CDR3 DNA, D gene, J gene, clone size, V gene. The D gene is left open where the match is weak. The listing skips clone size in some rows; elsewhere it reads once, few, many or a size class.

CDR3 protein: CASSRPAGNQPQHF; CDR3 DNA: TGTGCCAGTAGCCGGCCGGCGGGGAATCAGCCCCAGCATTTT; D gene: NA; J gene: TRBJ1-5; clone size: NA; V gene: TRBV19
CDR3 protein: CASSSRRTSGSQYEQYF; CDR3 DNA: TGTGCCAGCAGCTCGCGTAGGACTAGCGGGTCCCAATACGAGCAGTACTTC; D gene: TRBD2; J gene: TRBJ2-7; clone size: NA; V gene: TRBV3-1/TRBV3-2
CDR3 protein: CASSLKGLINEQFF; CDR3 DNA: TGTGCCAGCAGCTTAAAGGGACTTATCAATGAGCAGTTCTTC; D gene: NA; J gene: TRBJ2-1; clone size: NA; V gene: TRBV7-9
CDR3 protein: CASSQEGGPHSGNTIYF; CDR3 DNA: TGTGCCAGCAGCCAAGAAGGGGGCCCACACTCTGGAAACACCATATATTTT; D gene: TRBD1; J gene: TRBJ1-3; clone size: NA; V gene: TRBV3-1/TRBV3-2
CDR3 protein: CASSPRTGGTGANVLTF; CDR3 DNA: TGTGCCAGCAGCCCTAGGACAGGGGGAACCGGGGCCAACGTCCTGACTTTC; D gene: TRBD1; J gene: TRBJ2-6; clone size: NA; V gene: TRBV7-3
CDR3 protein: CASGFMPGATGELFF; CDR3 DNA: TGTGCTAGTGGTTTCATGCCGGGTGCCACCGGGGAGCTGTTTTTT; D gene: NA; J gene: TRBJ2-2; clone size: NA; V gene: TRBV12-5
CDR3 protein: CASSSTGIAEAFF; CDR3 DNA: TGTGCCAGCAGCTCGACAGGGATCGCTGAAGCTTTCTTT; D gene: TRBD1; J gene: TRBJ1-1; clone size: NA; V gene: TRBV11-2
CDR3 protein: CASSTSGGTGELFF; CDR3 DNA: TGTGCCAGCAGCACTAGCGGGGGCACCGGGGAGCTGTTTTTT; D gene: TRBD2; J gene: TRBJ2-2; clone size: NA; V gene: TRBV9
CDR3 protein: CASQRGSTNTGELFF; CDR3 DNA: TGCGCCAGCCAACGGGGGTCGACGAACACCGGGGAGCTGTTTTTT; D gene: NA; J gene: TRBJ2-2; clone size: few; V gene: TRBV5-1
CDR3 protein: CASSYVAGGLNEQYF; CDR3 DNA: TGTGCCAGCAGTTACGTGGCGGGGGGGCTAAACGAGCAGTACTTC; D gene: TRBD2; J gene: TRBJ2-7; clone size: NA; V gene: TRBV6-2/TRBV6-3
CDR3 protein: CASSPGGGATTEAFF; CDR3 DNA: TGTGCCAGCAGCCCGGGGGGCGGGGCGACCACTGAAGCTTTCTTT; D gene: NA; J gene: TRBJ1-1; clone size: NA; V gene: TRBV5-6
CDR3 protein: CARDRAVGGNEQFF; CDR3 DNA: TGTGCCAGAGACCGGGCAGTCGGGGGTAATGAGCAGTTCTTC; D gene: NA; J gene: TRBJ2-1; clone size: NA; V gene: TRBV7-9
CDR3 protein: CASSPPGNTIYF; CDR3 DNA: TGTGCCAGCAGCCCTCCCGGGAACACCATATATTTT; D gene: NA; J gene: TRBJ1-3; clone size: NA; V gene: TRBV12-3/TRBV12-4
CDR3 protein: CASSRGQGAGELFF; CDR3 DNA: TGTGCCAGCAGCCGCGGACAGGGGGCTGGGGAGCTGTTTTTT; D gene: NA; J gene: TRBJ2-2; clone size: NA; V gene: TRBV21-1
CDR3 protein: CASPRCPENPCPLHF; CDR3 DNA: TGCGCCAGCCCGAGGTGCCCCGAGAATCCGTGCCCCCTCCACTTT; D gene: NA; J gene: TRBJ1-6; clone size: few; V gene: TRBV4-3
CDR3 protein: CASSPGDSRGGEQFF; CDR3 DNA: TGCGCCAGCAGCCCAGGGGACTCCCGCGGGGGTGAGCAGTTCTTC; D gene: NA; J gene: TRBJ2-1; clone size: NA; V gene: TRBV5-1
CDR3 protein: CASSSSGGAVNEQFF; CDR3 DNA: TGCGCCAGCAGCTCAAGCGGGGGGGCGGTTAATGAGCAGTTCTTC; D gene: TRBD2; J gene: TRBJ2-1; clone size: NA; V gene: TRBV5-1
CDR3 protein: CTSSQDLAGGTIIHPDTQYF; CDR3 DNA: TGCACCAGCAGCCAAGATTTAGCGGGGGGCACAATCATTCACCCGGATACGCAGTATTTT; D gene: NA; J gene: TRBJ2-3; clone size: NA; V gene: TRBV1
CDR3 protein: CASSLETANNEQFF; CDR3 DNA: TGTGCCAGCAGCTTGGAAACAGCCAACAATGAGCAGTTCTTC; D gene: NA; J gene: TRBJ2-1; clone size: NA; V gene: TRBV5-4
CDR3 protein: CASSAPQTTQYF; CDR3 DNA: TGTGCCAGCAGCGCCCCACAAACGACCCAGTACTTC; D gene: NA; J gene: TRBJ2-5; clone size: many; V gene: TRBV7-9
CDR3 protein: CASSKREGSDTQYF; CDR3 DNA: TGTGCCAGTTCTAAGCGGGAGGGTTCAGATACGCAGTATTTT; D gene: TRBD2; J gene: TRBJ2-3; clone size: once; V gene: TRBV11-3
CDR3 protein: CASSRTSGRPPGANVLTF; CDR3 DNA: TGTGCCAGCAGTCGGACTAGCGGGAGGCCCCCTGGGGCCAACGTCCTGACTTTC; D gene: TRBD2; J gene: TRBJ2-6; clone size: NA; V gene: TRBV6-2/TRBV6-3
CDR3 protein: CSTPTGGGYGYTF; CDR3 DNA: TGCAGCACCCCGACAGGGGGCGGGTATGGCTACACCTTC; D gene: TRBD1; J gene: TRBJ1-2; clone size: NA; V gene: TRBV29-1